The present T cell receptor beta chain was sequenced within a study of blood T cell repertoires in COVID-19. Across the whole study: The United States, Italy and Spain were the sources of the acute and convalescent COVID-19 samples. Sample material is recorded as cDNA or gDNA derived from T cells, B-cell-depleted T cells, or PBMCs.

The CDR3 is 20 amino acids. V lost 2 bases, J lost 4 bases, and 30 bases lay in between. Per the germline V gene, CDR1 is MNHEY and CDR2 is SVGEGT. In the source study's methods: Counts of nucleated cells, estimated from reference gene primer amplification, were obtained. The method was immunoSEQ multiplex PCR; TCRdb's version includes in-frame clones alone and lacks a portion of them. D and trimming were read from the DNA, whereas the V and J calls and clone size are those reported in that table. The repertoire has 63,000 or so clones, about three quarters of them found once; the top ten carry roughly 9.2%.

The clonotype originates from a human donor in a cohort sampled during active COVID-19. This chain connects TRBV6-2 or TRBV6-3 to TRBJ2-7, with D possibly matching TRBD2 (6 bases). What was sequenced was peripheral blood. The CDR3: CASSYDVEGAPTPLRYEQYF. Written as DNA, the CDR3 is TGTGCCAGCAGTTACGACGTGGAGGGCGCCCCTACCCCCCTTCGTTACGAGCAGTACTTC.